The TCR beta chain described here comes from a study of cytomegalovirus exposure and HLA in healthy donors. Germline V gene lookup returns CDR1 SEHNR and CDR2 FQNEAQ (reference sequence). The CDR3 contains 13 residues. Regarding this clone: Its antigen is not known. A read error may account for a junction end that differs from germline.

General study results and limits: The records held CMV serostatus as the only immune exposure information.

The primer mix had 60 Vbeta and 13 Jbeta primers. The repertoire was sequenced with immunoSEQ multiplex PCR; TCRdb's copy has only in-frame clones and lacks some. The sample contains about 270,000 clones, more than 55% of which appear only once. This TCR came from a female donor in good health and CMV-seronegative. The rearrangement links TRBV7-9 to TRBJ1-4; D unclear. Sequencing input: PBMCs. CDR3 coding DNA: TGTTCCAGCAGCTTAACATCGAATGAAAAACTGTTTTTT. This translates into CSSSLTSNEKLFF.